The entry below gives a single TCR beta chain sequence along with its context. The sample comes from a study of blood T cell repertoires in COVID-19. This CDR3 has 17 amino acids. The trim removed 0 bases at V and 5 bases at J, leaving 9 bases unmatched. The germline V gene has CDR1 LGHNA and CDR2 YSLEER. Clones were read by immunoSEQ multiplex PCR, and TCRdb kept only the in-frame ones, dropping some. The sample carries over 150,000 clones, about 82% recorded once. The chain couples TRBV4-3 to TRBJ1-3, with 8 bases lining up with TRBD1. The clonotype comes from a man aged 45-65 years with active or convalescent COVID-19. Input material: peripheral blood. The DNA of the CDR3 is TGCGCCAGCAGCCAAGATCAGTTTGGACAGGGACGAAACACCATATATTTT. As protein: CASSQDQFGQGRNTIYF.